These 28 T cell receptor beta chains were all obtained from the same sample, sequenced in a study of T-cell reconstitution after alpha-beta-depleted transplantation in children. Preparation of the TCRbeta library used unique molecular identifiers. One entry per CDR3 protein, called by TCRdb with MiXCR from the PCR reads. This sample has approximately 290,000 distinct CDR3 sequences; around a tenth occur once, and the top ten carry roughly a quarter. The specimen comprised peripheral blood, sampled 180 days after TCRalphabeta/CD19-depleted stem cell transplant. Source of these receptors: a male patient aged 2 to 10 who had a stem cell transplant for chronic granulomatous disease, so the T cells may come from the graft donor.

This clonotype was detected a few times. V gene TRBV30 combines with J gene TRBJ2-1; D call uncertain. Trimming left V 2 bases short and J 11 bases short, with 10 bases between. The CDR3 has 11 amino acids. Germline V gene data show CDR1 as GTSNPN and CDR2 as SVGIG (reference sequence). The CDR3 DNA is TGTGCCTGGAGTTTTGTAGGAAAGCAGTTCTTC. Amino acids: CAWSFVGKQFF.

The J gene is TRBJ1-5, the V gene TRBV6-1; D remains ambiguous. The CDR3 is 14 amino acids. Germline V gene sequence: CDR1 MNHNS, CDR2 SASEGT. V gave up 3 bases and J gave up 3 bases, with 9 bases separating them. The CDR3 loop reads CASSDRGPNQPQHF. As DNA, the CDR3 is TGTGCCAGCAGTGACCGGGGTCCCAATCAGCCCCAGCATTTT.

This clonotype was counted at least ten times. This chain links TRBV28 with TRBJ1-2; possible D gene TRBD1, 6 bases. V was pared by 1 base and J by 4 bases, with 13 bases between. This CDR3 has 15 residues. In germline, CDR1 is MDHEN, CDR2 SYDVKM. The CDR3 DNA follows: TGTGCCAGCAGTTTATTAGAGGGGGACCGCTATGGCTACACCTTC. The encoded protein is CASSLLEGDRYGYTF.

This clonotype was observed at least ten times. CDR3 in DNA: TGTGCCAGCAGGCCGGGGGGGAAAAGGAATGAGCAGTTCTTC. This codes for CASRPGGKRNEQFF. This sequence joins TRBV28 and TRBJ2-1; TRBD2 agrees at 8 bases. CDR3 length: 14 residues. Per the germline V gene, CDR1 is MDHEN and CDR2 is SYDVKM. The V segment lost 6 bases and the J segment 7 bases; nucleotides outside the gene matches: 8.

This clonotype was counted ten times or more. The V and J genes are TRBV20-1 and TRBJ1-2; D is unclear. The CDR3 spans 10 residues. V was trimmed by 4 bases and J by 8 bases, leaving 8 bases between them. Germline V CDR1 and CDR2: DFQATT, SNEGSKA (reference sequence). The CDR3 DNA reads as TGCAGTGCTAAGTTCGGGGGCTACACCTTC. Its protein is CSAKFGGYTF.

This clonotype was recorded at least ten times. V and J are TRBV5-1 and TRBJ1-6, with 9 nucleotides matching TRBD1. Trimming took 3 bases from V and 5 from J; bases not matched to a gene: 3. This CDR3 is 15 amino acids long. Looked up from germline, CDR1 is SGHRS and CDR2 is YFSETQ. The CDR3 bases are TGCGCCAGCAGCTCGGGACAGGGAGATAATTCACCCCTCCACTTT. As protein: CASSSGQGDNSPLHF.

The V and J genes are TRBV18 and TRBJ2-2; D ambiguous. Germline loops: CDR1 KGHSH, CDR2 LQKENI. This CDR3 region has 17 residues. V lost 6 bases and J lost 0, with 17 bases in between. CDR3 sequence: CASSPGIHRANTGELFF. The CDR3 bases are TGTGCCAGCTCCCCGGGCATCCATCGAGCGAACACCGGGGAGCTGTTTTTT.

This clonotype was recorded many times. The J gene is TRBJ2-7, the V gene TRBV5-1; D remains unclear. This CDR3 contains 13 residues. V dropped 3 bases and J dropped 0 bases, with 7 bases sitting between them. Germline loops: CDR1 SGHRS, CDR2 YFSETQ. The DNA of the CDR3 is TGCGCCAGCAGCTACGACGGCTCCTACGAGCAGTACTTC. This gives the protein CASSYDGSYEQYF.

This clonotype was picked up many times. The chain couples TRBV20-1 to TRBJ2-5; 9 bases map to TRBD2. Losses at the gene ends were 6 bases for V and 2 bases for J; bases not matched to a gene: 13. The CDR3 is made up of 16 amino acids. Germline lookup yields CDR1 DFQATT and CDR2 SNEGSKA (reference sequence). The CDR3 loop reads CSATYNLAGLQETQYF. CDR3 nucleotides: TGCAGTGCAACCTATAACCTAGCGGGATTACAAGAGACCCAGTACTTC.

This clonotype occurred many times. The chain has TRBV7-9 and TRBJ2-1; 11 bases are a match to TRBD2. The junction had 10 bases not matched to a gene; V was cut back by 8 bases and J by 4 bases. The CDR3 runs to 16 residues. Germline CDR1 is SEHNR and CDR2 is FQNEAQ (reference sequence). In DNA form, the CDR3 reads TGTGCCAGCTATAGCGGGAGGGCAAGATGGTACAATGAGCAGTTCTTC. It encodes CASYSGRARWYNEQFF.

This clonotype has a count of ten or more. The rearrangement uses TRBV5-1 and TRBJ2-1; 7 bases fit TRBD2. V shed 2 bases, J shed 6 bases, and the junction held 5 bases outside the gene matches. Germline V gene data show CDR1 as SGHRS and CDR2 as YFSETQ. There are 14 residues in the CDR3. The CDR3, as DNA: TGCGCCAGCAGCTTACCCGGGACTATCAATGAGCAGTTCTTC. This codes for CASSLPGTINEQFF.

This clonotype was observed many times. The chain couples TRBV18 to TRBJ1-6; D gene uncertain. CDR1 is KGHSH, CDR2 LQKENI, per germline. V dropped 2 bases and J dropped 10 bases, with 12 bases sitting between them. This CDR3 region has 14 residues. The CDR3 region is CASSPAGDGSPLHF. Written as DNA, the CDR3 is TGTGCCAGCTCACCAGCCGGGGATGGGTCACCCCTCCACTTT.

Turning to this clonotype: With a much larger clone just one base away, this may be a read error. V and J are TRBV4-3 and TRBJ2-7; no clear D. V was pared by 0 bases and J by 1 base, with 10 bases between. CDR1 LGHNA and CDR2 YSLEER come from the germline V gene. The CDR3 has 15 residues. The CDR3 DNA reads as TGCGCCAGCAGCCAAGACAAGGGAAGATCCTACGAGCAGTACTTC. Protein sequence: CASSQDKGRSYEQYF.

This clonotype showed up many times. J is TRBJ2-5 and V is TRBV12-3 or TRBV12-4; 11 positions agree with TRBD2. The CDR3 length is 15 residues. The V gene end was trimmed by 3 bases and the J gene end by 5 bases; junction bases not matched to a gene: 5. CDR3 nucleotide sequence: TGTGCCAGCAGTTTTACGACTAGCGGGGTCGAGACCCAGTACTTC. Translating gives CASSFTTSGVETQYF.

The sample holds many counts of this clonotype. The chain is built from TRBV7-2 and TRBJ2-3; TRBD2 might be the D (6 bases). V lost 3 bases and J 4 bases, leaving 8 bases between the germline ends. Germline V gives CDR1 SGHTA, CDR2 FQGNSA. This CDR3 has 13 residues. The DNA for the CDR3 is TGTGCCAGCAGCTTCTCTAGCGCAGATACGCAGTATTTT. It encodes CASSFSSADTQYF.

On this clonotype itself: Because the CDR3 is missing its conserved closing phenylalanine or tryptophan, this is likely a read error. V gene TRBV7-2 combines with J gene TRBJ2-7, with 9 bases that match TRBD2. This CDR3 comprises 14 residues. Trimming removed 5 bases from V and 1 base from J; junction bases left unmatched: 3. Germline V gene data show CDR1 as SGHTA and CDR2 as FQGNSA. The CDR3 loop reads CASSPSGTSYEQYL. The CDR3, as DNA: TGTGCCAGCAGCCCTAGCGGGACGTCCTACGAGCAGTACTTA.

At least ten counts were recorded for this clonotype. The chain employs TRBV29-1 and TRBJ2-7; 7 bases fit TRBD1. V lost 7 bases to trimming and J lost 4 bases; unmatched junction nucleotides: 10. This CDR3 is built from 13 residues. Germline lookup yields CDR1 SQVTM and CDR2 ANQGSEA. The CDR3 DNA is TGCAGCGCCCGGGACAGTCCACTTTACGAGCAGTACTTC. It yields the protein CSARDSPLYEQYF.

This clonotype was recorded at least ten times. The CDR3 loop is CASSGTGPHYGYTF. CDR3 in DNA: TGTGCCAGCAGCGGGACAGGCCCACACTATGGCTACACCTTC. The chain couples TRBV9 to TRBJ1-2, with 7 bases that match TRBD1. Trimming at V came to 3 bases and at J to 3 bases, leaving 5 bases not matched to a gene. This CDR3 region has 14 residues. Germline assignment: CDR1 SGDLS and CDR2 YYNGEE.

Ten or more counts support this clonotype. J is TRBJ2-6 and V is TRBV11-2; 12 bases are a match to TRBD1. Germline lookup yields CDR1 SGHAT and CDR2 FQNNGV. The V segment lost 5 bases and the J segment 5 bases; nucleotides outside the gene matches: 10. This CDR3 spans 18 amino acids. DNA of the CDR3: TGTGCCAGCAGCCCGCCGGGACAGGGGGCTGTCTGGGCCAACGTCCTGACTTTC. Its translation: CASSPPGQGAVWANVLTF.

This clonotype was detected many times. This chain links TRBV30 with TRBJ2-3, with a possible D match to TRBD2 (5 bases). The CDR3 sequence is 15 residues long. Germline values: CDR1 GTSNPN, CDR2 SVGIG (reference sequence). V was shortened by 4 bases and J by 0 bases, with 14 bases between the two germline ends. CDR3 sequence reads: CAWMVGAVSTDTQYF. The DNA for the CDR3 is TGTGCCTGGATGGTGGGAGCGGTCAGCACAGATACGCAGTATTTT.

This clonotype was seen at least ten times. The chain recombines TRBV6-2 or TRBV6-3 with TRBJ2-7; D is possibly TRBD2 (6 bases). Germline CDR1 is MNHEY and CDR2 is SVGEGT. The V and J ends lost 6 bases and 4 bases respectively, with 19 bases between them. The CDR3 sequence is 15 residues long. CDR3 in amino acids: CASRDIREVEYEQYF. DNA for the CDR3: TGTGCCAGCAGAGATATCAGGGAGGTGGAATACGAGCAGTACTTC.

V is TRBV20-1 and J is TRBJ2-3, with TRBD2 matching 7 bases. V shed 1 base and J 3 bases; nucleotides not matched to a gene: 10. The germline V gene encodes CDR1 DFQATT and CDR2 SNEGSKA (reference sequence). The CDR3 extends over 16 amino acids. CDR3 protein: CSARGRRLANTDTQYF. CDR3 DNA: TGCAGTGCTAGAGGCCGGAGACTAGCCAATACAGATACGCAGTATTTT.

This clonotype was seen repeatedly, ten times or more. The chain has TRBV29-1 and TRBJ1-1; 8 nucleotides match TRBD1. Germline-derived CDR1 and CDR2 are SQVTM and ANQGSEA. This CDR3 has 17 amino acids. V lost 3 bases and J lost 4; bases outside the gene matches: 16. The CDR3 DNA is TGCAGCGTTGATGCGGGGCCCTTTGGACAGGGAGGCACTGAAGCTTTCTTT. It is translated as CSVDAGPFGQGGTEAFF.

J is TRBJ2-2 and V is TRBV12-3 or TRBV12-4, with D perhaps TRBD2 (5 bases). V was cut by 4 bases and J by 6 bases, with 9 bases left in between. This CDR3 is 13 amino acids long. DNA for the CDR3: TGTGCCAGCAGTTGGACTGCCCCCGGGGAGCTGTTTTTT. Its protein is CASSWTAPGELFF.

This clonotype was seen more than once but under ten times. Here the CDR3 DNA reads TGTGCCAGCAGCTTAGTAGGGATATTTCTGGGGGATGAGAAGACTGAAGCTTTCTTT. This gives the protein CASSLVGIFLGDEKTEAFF. The V call is TRBV11-1, the J call TRBJ1-1, with a possible D match to TRBD1 (5 bases). CDR3 length: 19 amino acids. CDR1 and CDR2 (germline): SGHAT, FQDESV (reference sequence). V dropped 1 base and J dropped 5 bases, with 26 bases sitting between them.

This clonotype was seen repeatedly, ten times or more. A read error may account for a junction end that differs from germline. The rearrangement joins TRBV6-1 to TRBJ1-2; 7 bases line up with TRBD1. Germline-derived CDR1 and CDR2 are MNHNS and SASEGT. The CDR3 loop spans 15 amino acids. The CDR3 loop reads CASSQAGTANYGYTF. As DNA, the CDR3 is TGTGCCAGCAGTCAAGCTGGGACAGCTAACTATGGCTACACCTTC.

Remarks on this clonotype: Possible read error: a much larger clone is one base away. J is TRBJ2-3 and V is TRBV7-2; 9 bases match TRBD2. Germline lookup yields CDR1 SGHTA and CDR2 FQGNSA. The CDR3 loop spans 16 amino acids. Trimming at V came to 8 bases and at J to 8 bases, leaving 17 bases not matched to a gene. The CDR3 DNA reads TGTGCCAGCGGCGCTGGGCTAGCGGGACTCCTTGGTACGCAGTATTTT. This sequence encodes CASGAGLAGLLGTQYF. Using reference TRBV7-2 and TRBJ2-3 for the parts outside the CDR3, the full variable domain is GAGVSQSPSNKVTEKGKDVELRCDPISGHTALYWYRQSLGQGLEFLIYFQGNSAPDKSGLPSDRFSAERTGGSVSTLTIQRTQQEDSAVYLCASGAGLAGLLGTQYFGPGTRLTVL.

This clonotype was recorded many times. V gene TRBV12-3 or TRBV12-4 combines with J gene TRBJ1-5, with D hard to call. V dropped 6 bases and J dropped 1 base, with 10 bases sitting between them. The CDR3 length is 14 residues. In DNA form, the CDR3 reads TGTGCCAGCAGCCGAGACGGGAGCAATCAGCCCCAGCATTTT. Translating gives CASSRDGSNQPQHF.